The clone carrying this T cell receptor beta chain was counted at least ten times. This record belongs to a study of T-cell reconstitution after alpha-beta-depleted transplantation in children. The CDR3 loop spans 13 amino acids. Germline V gives CDR1 DFQATT, CDR2 SNEGSKA (reference sequence). The V end was cut by 6 bases, the J end by 5 bases, with 16 bases between. This sample's TCRbeta library carried unique molecular identifier barcodes. From the PCR reads, TCRdb called clonotypes with MiXCR, one entry per CDR3 protein. The profile shows over 550,000 distinct CDR3 sequences, 10% of them singletons.

The sequence was obtained from a human donor who donated a stem cell graft to a child with acute myeloid leukemia. Source: PBMCs from the stem cell graft donor, taken from the stem cell graft. This chain joins TRBV20-1 and TRBJ1-1; D not resolved. As DNA, the CDR3 is TGCAGTGCCCCCCGGGCCCTTGGGACTGAAGCTTTCTTT. Protein: CSAPRALGTEAFF.